This T cell receptor beta chain was observed in a study of patients and donors after allogeneic stem cell transplantation. This clonotype was counted between two and nine times. With 1 base removed from V and 7 bases from J, the gap between germline ends came to 14 bases. The V gene's germline CDR1 is DFQATT and CDR2 SNEGSKA (reference sequence). CDR3 length equals 14 residues. TCRdb itself ran the RT-PCR reads through MiXCR, one entry per CDR3 protein. The sample lists over 400,000 distinct CDR3 sequences; approximately 16% were seen once. The sequence was obtained from a human donor who was either an allogeneic HSCT recipient or a stem cell or donor lymphocyte infusion donor (not recorded which). It is not recorded whose cells these are; they may come from a transplant donor. The sample was blood, either unsorted or a sorted T cell fraction (not recorded which). The V call is TRBV20-1, the J call TRBJ1-5; no clear D gene. The CDR3 protein is CSARAGKGGQPQHF. The DNA of the CDR3 is TGCAGTGCTAGAGCGGGAAAGGGCGGGCAGCCCCAGCATTTT.